This T cell receptor (beta chain) was profiled in a study of blood T cell repertoires in COVID-19. Study at large: Material from acute and convalescent COVID-19 was sourced from the United States, Italy and Spain. From T cells, B-cell-depleted T cells, or PBMCs came the material, which was cDNA or gDNA.

Clones were sequenced by immunoSEQ multiplex PCR, and TCRdb holds only the in-frame ones, with some missing. The table has roughly 300,000 clones, around 90% seen once. CDR3 length: 14 amino acids. Trimming removed 4 bases at V and 2 bases at J, with 15 bases between. The V gene's germline CDR1 is GTSNPN and CDR2 SVGIG (reference sequence). The receptor comes from a woman aged 25 to 39 with COVID-19, enrolled during active disease. Material: peripheral blood. The chain couples TRBV30 to TRBJ2-7, with a possible D match to TRBD2 (5 bases). The CDR3, as DNA: TGTGCCTGGATCACTCCGGGATTGCCCTACGAGCAGTACTTC. It yields the protein CAWITPGLPYEQYF.